This T cell receptor beta chain was documented in a study of blood T cells in healthy people across ages. Alongside a J-beta primer mix, a sample-barcoded 5' primer served in a second PCR lasting about 7 to 11 cycles. TCRdb called the 5' RACE reads again in MiXCR, with one record for every CDR3 protein. The table lists some 850,000 distinct CDR3 sequences, approximately 24% of them singletons. This clonotype showed up just a few times. These sequences were also reported in another study, on T cells of mothers and their children.

This TCR derives from a boy between 10 and 17 years old in good health. Sequencing input: blood.

The CDR3 is CASSQGVGGYEQYF. CDR3 DNA: TGTGCCAGCAGCCAAGGTGTTGGGGGCTACGAGCAGTACTTC. This sequence joins TRBV3-1 and TRBJ2-7; D tentatively reads TRBD1 or TRBD2 (5 bases each). V dropped 1 base and J dropped 3 bases, with 10 bases sitting between them. The CDR3 consists of 14 residues. The V gene's germline CDR1 is LGHDT and CDR2 YNNKEL (reference sequence).